This TCR beta chain was captured by sequencing in a study of T-cell reconstitution after alpha-beta-depleted transplantation in children. This clonotype was counted at least ten times. Its antigen is not identified. V dropped 4 bases and J dropped 4 bases, with 19 bases sitting between them. In germline, CDR1 is KGHDR, CDR2 SFDVKD. This CDR3 comprises 17 residues. Library preparation (for TCRbeta) was performed with unique molecular identifiers. One entry per CDR3 protein results from TCRdb running MiXCR on the PCR reads. The table records about 160,000 distinct CDR3 sequences, 11% of them present only once. Findings and limits, study-wide: Roughly two months post-transplant, alpha-beta T cells reportedly originated from several hundred graft clones that had expanded. The origin of high day-60 TCRbeta diversity in some patients lay in surviving recipient T cells and thymic progenitors. Newly made T cells mostly supplied T-cell counts and diversity one year after transplant.

This TCR came from a boy aged 2 to 10 with acute myeloid leukemia, due to receive a stem cell transplant. The chain uses TRBV24-1 and TRBJ2-1; the D gene is possibly TRBD2 (5 bases). Sequences were derived from PBMCs, sampled before TCRalphabeta/CD19-depleted stem cell transplant. The CDR3 DNA is TGTGCCACCAGTGACCTAGAGATTCCGGGGATTTACAATGAGCAGTTCTTC. Translating gives CATSDLEIPGIYNEQFF.